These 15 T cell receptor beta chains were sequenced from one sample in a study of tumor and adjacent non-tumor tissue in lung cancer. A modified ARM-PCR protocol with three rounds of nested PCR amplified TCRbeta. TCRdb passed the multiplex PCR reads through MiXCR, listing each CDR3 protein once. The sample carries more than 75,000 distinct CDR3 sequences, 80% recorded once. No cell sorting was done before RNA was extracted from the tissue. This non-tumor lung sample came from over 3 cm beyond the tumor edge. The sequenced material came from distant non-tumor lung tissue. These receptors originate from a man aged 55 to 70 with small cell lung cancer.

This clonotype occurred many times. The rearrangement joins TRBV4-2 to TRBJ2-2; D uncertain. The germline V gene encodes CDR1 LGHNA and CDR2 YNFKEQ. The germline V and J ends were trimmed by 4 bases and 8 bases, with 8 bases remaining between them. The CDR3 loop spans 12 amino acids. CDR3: CASSPLPGELFF. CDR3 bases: TGTGCCAGCAGCCCTCTTCCTGGGGAGCTGTTTTTT.

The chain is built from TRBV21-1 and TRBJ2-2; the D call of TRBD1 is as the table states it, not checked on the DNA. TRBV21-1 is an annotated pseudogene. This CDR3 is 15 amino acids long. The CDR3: CASSNQGGYTGELFF. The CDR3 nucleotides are TGTGCCAGCAGCAATCAAGGGGGCTACACCGGGGAGCTGTTTTTT.

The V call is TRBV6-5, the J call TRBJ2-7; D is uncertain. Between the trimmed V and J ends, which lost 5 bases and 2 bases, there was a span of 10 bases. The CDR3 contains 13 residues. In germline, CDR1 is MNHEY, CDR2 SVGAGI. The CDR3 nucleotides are TGTGCCAGCAGTCATTCCCCGACCTACGAGCAGTACGTC. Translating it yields CASSHSPTYEQYV.

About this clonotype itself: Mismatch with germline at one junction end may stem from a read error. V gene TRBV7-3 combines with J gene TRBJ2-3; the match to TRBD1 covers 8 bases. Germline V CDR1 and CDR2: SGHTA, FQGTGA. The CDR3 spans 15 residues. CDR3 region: CASILRQGMSDMQYF. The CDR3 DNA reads TGTGCCAGCATCTTACGACAGGGGATGTCAGATATGCAGTATTTT.

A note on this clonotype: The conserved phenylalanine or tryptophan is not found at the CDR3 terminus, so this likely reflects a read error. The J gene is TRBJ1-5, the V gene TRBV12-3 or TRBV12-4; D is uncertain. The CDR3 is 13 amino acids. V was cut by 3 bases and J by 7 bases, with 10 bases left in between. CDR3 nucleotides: TGTGCCAGCAGTTTGGCATGTGGCCAGCCCCAGCATTAT. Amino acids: CASSLACGQPQHY.

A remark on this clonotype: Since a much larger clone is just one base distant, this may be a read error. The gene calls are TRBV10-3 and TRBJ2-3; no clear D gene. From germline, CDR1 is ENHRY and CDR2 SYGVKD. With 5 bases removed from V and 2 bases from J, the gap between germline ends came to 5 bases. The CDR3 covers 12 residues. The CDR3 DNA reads TGTGCCATCAGTAGCGACACAGATACGCAGTATTTT. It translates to CAISSDTDTQYF.

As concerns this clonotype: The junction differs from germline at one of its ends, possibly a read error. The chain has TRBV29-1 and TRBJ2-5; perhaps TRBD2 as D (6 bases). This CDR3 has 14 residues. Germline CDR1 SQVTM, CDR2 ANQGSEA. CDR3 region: CSTGNGGSMETQYF. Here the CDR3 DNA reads TGCAGCACCGGGAATGGGGGGTCGATGGAGACCCAGTATTTC.

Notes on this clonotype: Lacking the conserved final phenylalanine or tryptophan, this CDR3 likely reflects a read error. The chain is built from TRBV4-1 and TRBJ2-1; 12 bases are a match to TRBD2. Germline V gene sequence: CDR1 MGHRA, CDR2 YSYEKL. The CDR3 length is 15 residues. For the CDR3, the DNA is TGCGCCAGCAGGGTTGGACTAGCGGGAAACAATGGGCAGTTCTTA. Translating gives CASRVGLAGNNGQFL.

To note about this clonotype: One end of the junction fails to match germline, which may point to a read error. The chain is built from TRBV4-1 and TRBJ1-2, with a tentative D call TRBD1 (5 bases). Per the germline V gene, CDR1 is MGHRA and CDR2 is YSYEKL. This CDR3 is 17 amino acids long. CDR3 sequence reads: CASSHEGKRGTHYGYPF. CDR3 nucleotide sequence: TGCGCCAGCAGCCACGAAGGAAAGCGGGGGACCCACTATGGCTACCCCTTC.

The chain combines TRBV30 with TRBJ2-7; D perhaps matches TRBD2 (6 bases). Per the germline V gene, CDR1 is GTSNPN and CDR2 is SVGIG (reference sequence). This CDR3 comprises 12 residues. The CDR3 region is CTWSGTHSEQYV. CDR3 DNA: TGTACCTGGAGTGGGACTCATAGCGAGCAGTACGTC.

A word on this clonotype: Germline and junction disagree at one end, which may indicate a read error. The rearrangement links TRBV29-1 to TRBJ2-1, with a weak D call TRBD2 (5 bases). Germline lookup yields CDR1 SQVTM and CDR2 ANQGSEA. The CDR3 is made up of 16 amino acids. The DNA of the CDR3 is TGCAGCGTTGACTTACTAGACTCAGGCTCCTACAATGAGCGGTTCTTC. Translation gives CSVDLLDSGSYNERFF.

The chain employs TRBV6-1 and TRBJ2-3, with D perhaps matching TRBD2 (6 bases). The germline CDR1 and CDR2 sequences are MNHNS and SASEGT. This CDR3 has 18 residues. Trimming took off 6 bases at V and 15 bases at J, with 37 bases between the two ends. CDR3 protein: CASSSLGAGLLSSEQQYF. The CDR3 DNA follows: TGTGCCAGCAGCTCCCTAGGGGCGGGACTCTTGAGCTCAGAGCAGCAATATTTT.

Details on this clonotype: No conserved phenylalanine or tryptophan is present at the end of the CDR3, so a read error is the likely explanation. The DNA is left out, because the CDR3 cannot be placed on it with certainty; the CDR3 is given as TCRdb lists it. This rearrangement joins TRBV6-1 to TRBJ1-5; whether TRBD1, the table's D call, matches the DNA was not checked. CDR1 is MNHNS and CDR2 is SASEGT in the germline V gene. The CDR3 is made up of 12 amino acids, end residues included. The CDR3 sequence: CASSEPGAFYIL.

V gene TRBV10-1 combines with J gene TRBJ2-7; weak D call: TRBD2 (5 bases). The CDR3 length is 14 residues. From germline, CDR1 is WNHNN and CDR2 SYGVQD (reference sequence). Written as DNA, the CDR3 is TGCGCCAGCAGTGAAAGAGGGAGTCCTAACGAGCAGTATGTC. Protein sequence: CASSERGSPNEQYV.

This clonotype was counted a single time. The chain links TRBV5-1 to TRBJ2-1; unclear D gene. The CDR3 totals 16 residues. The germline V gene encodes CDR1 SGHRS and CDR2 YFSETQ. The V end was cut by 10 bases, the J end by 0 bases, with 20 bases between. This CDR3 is CAGSLKQPSSYNEQFF. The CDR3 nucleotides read TGCGCCGGTAGCTTGAAGCAGCCGAGCTCCTACAATGAGCAGTTCTTC.